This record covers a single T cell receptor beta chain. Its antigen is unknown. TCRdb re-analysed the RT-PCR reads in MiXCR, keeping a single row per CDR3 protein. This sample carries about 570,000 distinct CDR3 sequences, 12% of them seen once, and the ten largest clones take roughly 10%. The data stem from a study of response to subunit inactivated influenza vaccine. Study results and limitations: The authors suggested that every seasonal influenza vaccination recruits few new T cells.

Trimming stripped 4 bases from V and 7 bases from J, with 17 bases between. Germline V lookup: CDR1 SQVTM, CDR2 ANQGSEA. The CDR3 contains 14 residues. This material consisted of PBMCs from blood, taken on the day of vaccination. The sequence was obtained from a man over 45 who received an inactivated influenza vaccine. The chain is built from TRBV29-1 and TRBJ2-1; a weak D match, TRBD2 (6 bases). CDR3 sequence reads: CSVVWGVGGNEQFF. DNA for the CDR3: TGCAGCGTTGTTTGGGGGGTGGGTGGAAATGAGCAGTTCTTC.